These 2 T cell receptor beta chains share one sample of origin, sequenced in a study of technical replicates of blood from several donors. Assay used: immunoSEQ multiplex PCR; TCRdb lists only in-frame clones, some missing. The table includes 99,000 or so clones, 95% detected once. The sample comprised T cells isolated from PBMCs. Every receptor here comes from a human donor in good health.

The CDR3: CASSGGGGHSGNTIYF. The CDR3 nucleotides read TGTGCCAGCAGCGGGGGGGGCGGACACTCTGGAAACACCATATATTTT. V gene TRBV9 combines with J gene TRBJ1-3; D is possibly TRBD1 (6 bases). CDR3 length equals 16 residues. The V and J ends lost 3 bases and 0 bases respectively, with 13 bases between them. Germline lookup yields CDR1 SGDLS and CDR2 YYNGEE.

The V call is TRBV28, the J call TRBJ1-1; D unresolved. The CDR3 extends over 13 amino acids. V was shortened by 8 bases and J by 0 bases, with 10 bases between the two germline ends. Per germline, CDR1 MDHEN and CDR2 SYDVKM. The CDR3 loop is CASGHPMNTEAFF. DNA of the CDR3: TGTGCCAGCGGCCACCCGATGAACACTGAAGCTTTCTTT.